The entry below gives a single TCR beta chain sequence along with its context. No cognate antigen has been identified for it. The input lacks base qualities; no much larger clone sits a single base away. This sample is part of a study of blood T cell repertoires in COVID-19 (dated by TCRdb to 2020 to 2022). Background for the entire study: Samples covering the acute and convalescent phases of COVID-19 were provided by collaborators in the United States, Italy and Spain. The dataset comprised deeply sampled blood TCRbeta repertoires from subjects exposed to, actively infected with, or recovered from COVID-19. Sample metadata almost always included a de-identified subject ID, COVID-19 status, age in years and sex. The prospective study material was composed of cDNA or gDNA derived from T cells, B-cell-depleted T cells, or PBMCs. Where available, HLA class I and class II types were obtained from metadata supplied by the sample provider rather than from assay-based typing. Samples came from the ongoing ImmuneRACE study (first 160 participants) plus 1,254 subjects from 6 global collaborators. The repertoires were released in a freely available public database meant as a resource for research on the immune response to SARS-CoV-2.

TCRbeta CDR3 regions were amplified from genomic DNA using the immunoSEQ Assay, a bias-controlled multiplex PCR. The published analysis was carried out like this. Nucleated cell counts per sample were estimated from amplification of reference gene primers within the assay. To quantify the absolute abundance of each unique TCRbeta CDR3 rearrangement, sequence reads were collapsed and filtered. For each sample, productive Simpson clonality was calculated as the square root of Simpson's diversity index over productive rearrangements. Entries here come from immuneACCESS through TCRdb and include only in-frame sequences with V and J called. Some clones fail to appear in such tables; in the studies checked, an unresolved V gene covers under half of the shortfall, and the cause of the remainder is unknown. That table is the source of V, J and clone size, and D and trimming were worked out from the DNA. The sample table contains 470,000 or so clones; only one count was recorded for approximately 85% of them. The ten biggest clones cover approximately 2.9% of the sample.

Whole blood was collected in K2EDTA tubes by collaborating institutions according to the institutions' own protocols. For TCRbeta analysis, collaborator samples were shipped as frozen whole blood, as isolated PBMCs, or as DNA extracted from either sample type. On the study overall, not on this receptor specifically: The quantity of clinical and demographic metadata differed by source and by participant and was supplied without curation.

This sequence was found in a human donor in a cohort sampled during active COVID-19. Sequencing used peripheral blood.

The DNA reads as follows: TGTGCCAGTACCGGGACAGGGTGGACTGAAGCTTTCTTT. It translates to CASTGTGWTEAFF. The chain is encoded by TRBV2 joined to TRBJ1-1; the central 9 bases match TRBD1. The germline V gene yields SNHLY for CDR1 and FYNNEI for CDR2. Germline trimming: 9 bases from V, 5 bases from J; junction bases outside gene matches: 7. The CDR3, cysteine through phenylalanine, is 13 amino acids long. CDR3 DNA is the only sequence kept; it has 39 bases, read in frame from the first base.